This record covers a single T cell receptor (beta chain). The sample belongs to a study of blood T cell repertoires in COVID-19. Whole-study context: From T cells, B-cell-depleted T cells, or PBMCs came the material, which was cDNA or gDNA.

The CDR3 covers 18 residues. Trimming at V came to 5 bases and at J to 5 bases, leaving 18 bases not matched to a gene. CDR1 SNHLY and CDR2 FYNNEI come from the germline V gene. The data were produced by immunoSEQ multiplex PCR, yet TCRdb's version contains in-frame clones alone and is incomplete. This table has 200,000 to 300,000 clones, over 80% appearing once. V is TRBV2 and J is TRBJ1-5, with TRBD1 identical over 7 bases. The sequence was collected from a woman aged 60-70 years with active or convalescent COVID-19. Material: peripheral blood. The DNA of the CDR3 is TGTGCCAGCAGTCCACCCTCCACGGACAGGCCCTTTTATCAGCCCCAGCATTTT. Amino acid sequence: CASSPPSTDRPFYQPQHF.